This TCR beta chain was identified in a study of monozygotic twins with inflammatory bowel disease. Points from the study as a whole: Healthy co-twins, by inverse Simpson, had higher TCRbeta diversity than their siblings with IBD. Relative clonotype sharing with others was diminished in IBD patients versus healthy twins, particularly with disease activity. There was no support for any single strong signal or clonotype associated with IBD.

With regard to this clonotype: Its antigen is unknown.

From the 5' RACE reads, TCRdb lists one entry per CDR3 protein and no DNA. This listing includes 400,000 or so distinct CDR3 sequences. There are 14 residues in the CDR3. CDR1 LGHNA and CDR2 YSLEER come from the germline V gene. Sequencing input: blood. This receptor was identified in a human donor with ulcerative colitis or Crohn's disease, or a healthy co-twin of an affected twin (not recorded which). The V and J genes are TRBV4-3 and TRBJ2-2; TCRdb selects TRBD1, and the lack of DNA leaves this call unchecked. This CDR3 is CASKPGRDTGELFF.